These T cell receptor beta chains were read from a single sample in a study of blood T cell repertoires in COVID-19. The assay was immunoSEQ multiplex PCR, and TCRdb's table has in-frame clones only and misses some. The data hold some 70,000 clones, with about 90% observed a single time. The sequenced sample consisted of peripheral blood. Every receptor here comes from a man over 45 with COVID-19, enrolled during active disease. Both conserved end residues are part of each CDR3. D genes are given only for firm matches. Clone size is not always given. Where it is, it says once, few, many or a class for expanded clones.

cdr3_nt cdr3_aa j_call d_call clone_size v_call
TGTGCCAGTAGTATAGAAAGGTTTACGGGACAGCGAGAGCCCCAGCATTTT CASSIERFTGQREPQHF TRBJ1-5 TRBD1 . TRBV19
TGCGCCAGCAGCCAAGGGTACAGGGGGATGAATCAGCCCCAGCATTTT CASSQGYRGMNQPQHF TRBJ1-5 TRBD1 . TRBV4-1
TGTGCCAGTACTAGCGGGAGTTCCCCCTACAATGAGCAGTTCTTC CASTSGSSPYNEQFF TRBJ2-1 TRBD2 . TRBV19
TGTGCCAGCAGTGGACAGGGGGCGGCTGGAAACACCATATATTTT CASSGQGAAGNTIYF TRBJ1-3 TRBD1 . TRBV25-1
TGTGCCACCCGGGGAGCTAATGAAAAACTGTTTTTT CATRGANEKLFF TRBJ1-4 . . TRBV15
TGTGCCAGCAGCCACATGAAAGGGACAGGTATTAGGGCAGATACGCAGTATTTT CASSHMKGTGIRADTQYF TRBJ2-3 TRBD1 . TRBV14
TGTGCCAGCACGTCTAGGATAGCACGGAACAATGAGCAGTTCTTC CASTSRIARNNEQFF TRBJ2-1 . . TRBV5-8
TGTGCCAGCAGGATGGCCGGTGGGAGCTCCTATAATTCACCCCTCCACTTT CASRMAGGSSYNSPLHF TRBJ1-6 . . TRBV28
TGTGCCAGCAGTTTAGGGCTAGCGGGGATGGGTGAGCAGTTCTTC CASSLGLAGMGEQFF TRBJ2-1 TRBD2 . TRBV28
TGCGCCAGCAGCTTGTCTGGGACTAGCGGGAGTTTAGAGACCCAGTACTTC CASSLSGTSGSLETQYF TRBJ2-5 TRBD2 once TRBV5-1
TGTGCCTGGAGTGTATCAGGGGGTGCATGGGCCTACGAGCAGTACTTC CAWSVSGGAWAYEQYF TRBJ2-7 TRBD1 . TRBV30
TGTGCCAGCAGTAAACGGACAGGGGCCGAAAAACTGTTTTTT CASSKRTGAEKLFF TRBJ1-4 TRBD1 . TRBV6-5
TGTGCCAGCAGTGAATGGGGTCGACAGGGAAGGGGTGAAAAACTGTTTTTT CASSEWGRQGRGEKLFF TRBJ1-4 TRBD1 . TRBV25-1
TGCAGTGCTAGTAGGATAGCGGGAGGGGAGCTGTTTTTT CSASRIAGGELFF TRBJ2-2 TRBD2 . TRBV20-1
TGCGCCAGCAGCCTCTTAGCGGGAGTGGCCTACGAGCAGTACTTC CASSLLAGVAYEQYF TRBJ2-7 TRBD2 . TRBV4-1
TGTGCCAGCAGACCACAGGAACTAGGACAGGGAAGGGGTATTAACTATGGCTACACCTTC CASRPQELGQGRGINYGYTF TRBJ1-2 TRBD1 . TRBV27
TGTGCCAGCAGCCAAGGGGCGGGCACTGAAGCTTTCTTT CASSQGAGTEAFF TRBJ1-1 . once TRBV14
TGTGCCAGCAGTGTCAACCGGGACAGGAGGCGGACTAATGAAAAACTGTTTTTT CASSVNRDRRRTNEKLFF TRBJ1-4 TRBD1 . TRBV6-1
TGTGCCAGCAGCCCAAGTAGGGACAGATATAATTCACCCCTCCACTTT CASSPSRDRYNSPLHF TRBJ1-6 TRBD1 . TRBV3-1/TRBV3-2
TGTGCCAGCAGCTTCGAGGCGGGAGATACGCAGTATTTT CASSFEAGDTQYF TRBJ2-3 . . TRBV11-2